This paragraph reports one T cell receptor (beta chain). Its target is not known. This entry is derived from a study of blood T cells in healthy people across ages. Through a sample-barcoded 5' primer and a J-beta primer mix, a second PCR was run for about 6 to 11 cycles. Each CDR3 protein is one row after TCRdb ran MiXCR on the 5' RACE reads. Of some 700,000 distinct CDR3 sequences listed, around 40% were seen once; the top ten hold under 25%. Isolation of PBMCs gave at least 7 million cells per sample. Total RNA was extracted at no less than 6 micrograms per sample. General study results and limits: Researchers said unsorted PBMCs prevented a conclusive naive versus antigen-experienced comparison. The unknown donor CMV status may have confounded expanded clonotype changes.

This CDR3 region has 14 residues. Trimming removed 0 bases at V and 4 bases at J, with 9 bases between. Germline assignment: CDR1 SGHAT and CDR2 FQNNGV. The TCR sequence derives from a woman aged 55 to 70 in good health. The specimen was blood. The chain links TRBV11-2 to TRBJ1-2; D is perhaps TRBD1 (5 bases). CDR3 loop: CASSLDRGAYGYTF. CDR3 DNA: TGTGCCAGCAGCTTAGATAGGGGTGCCTATGGCTACACCTTC.